This is a list of T cell receptor beta chains from one sample in a study of T cell responses to AZD1222 COVID-19 vaccine. Some clones are missing from TCRdb's copy, which holds only in-frame ones; the method was immunoSEQ multiplex PCR. Of roughly 140,000 clones listed, roughly 92% are singletons. This specimen consisted of peripheral blood, obtained on day 0 of AZD1222 vaccination. The source is an adult in good health. Each CDR3 is given with its conserved first and last residue. The D gene is left open where the match is weak. The listing skips clone size in some rows; elsewhere it reads once, few, many or a size class.

cdr3_aa	cdr3_nt	j_call	d_call	v_call	clone_size
CASSLLGSNEKLFF	TGTGCCAGCAGCTTGCTGGGGAGTAATGAAAAACTGTTTTTT	TRBJ1-4	-	TRBV7-9	-
CASSLATGGYYSNQPQHF	TGTGCCAGCAGCTTAGCGACAGGGGGCTATTATAGCAATCAGCCCCAGCATTTT	TRBJ1-5	TRBD1	TRBV7-8	-
CASSLEVLGTGELFF	TGTGCCAGCAGCTTAGAGGTGTTGGGGACCGGGGAGCTGTTTTTT	TRBJ2-2	-	TRBV7-8	-
CSASTGNGYTF	TGCAGTGCTAGTACAGGGAATGGCTACACCTTC	TRBJ1-2	-	TRBV20-1	once
CASTDSGREETQYF	TGTGCCAGCACCGATAGCGGGAGAGAGGAGACCCAGTACTTC	TRBJ2-5	TRBD2	TRBV6-5	-
CASSQEGYGYTF	TGCGCCAGCAGCCAGGAGGGATATGGCTACACCTTC	TRBJ1-2	-	TRBV4-1	-
CASRGPNTGELFF	TGTGCCAGCAGGGGCCCGAACACCGGGGAGCTGTTTTTT	TRBJ2-2	-	TRBV12-3/TRBV12-4	-
CASSVSVSNQPQHF	TGTGCCAGCAGTGTTAGTGTTAGCAATCAGCCCCAGCATTTT	TRBJ1-5	-	TRBV2	-
CASSAGQGIGNTEAFF	TGTGCCAGCAGCGCGGGACAGGGGATTGGCAACACTGAAGCTTTCTTT	TRBJ1-1	TRBD1	TRBV9	-
CASSQGLEQFF	TGTGCCAGCAGCCAGGGACTTGAGCAGTTCTTC	TRBJ2-1	-	TRBV16	-
CASSLIQEVYGYTF	TGTGCCAGCAGCTTAATTCAGGAAGTCTATGGCTACACCTTC	TRBJ1-2	-	TRBV7-2	once
CASSLDGRIHQPQHF	TGTGCCAGCAGCTTAGACGGTAGGATCCATCAGCCCCAGCATTTT	TRBJ1-5	-	TRBV7-2	-
CASSPGRKQETQYF	TGTGCCAGCTCACCAGGCAGAAAACAAGAGACCCAGTACTTC	TRBJ2-5	-	TRBV18	-
CASSAGQPNTEAFF	TGTGCCAGCAGTGCGGGACAGCCGAACACTGAAGCTTTCTTT	TRBJ1-1	TRBD1	TRBV25-1	-
CASSLSPGSNQPQHF	TGTGCCAGCAGTTTATCTCCAGGCAGCAATCAGCCCCAGCATTTT	TRBJ1-5	-	TRBV28	-
CASSYSQGNTEAFF	TGTGCCAGCAGTTATTCGCAGGGAAACACTGAAGCTTTCTTT	TRBJ1-1	-	TRBV6-5	-
CASSLGLQGDGYTF	TGCGCCAGCAGCTTGGGGCTCCAGGGCGATGGCTACACCTTC	TRBJ1-2	-	TRBV5-1	-